The 6 T cell receptor beta chains below all came from one sample that was sequenced in a study of blood T cell repertoires in COVID-19. Generated by immunoSEQ multiplex PCR, the TCRdb table keeps only in-frame clones and is missing some. The sample has 180,000 or so clones, around 86% seen once; the top ten hold under 3.5%. Sample: peripheral blood. The source is a man in his 70s with acute or convalescent COVID-19.

In nucleotides, the CDR3 is TGTGCCAGCAGATCCCCTGGGCGGGACTCCGGGGAGCTGTTTTTT. The encoded protein is CASRSPGRDSGELFF. V usage is TRBV28 and J usage is TRBJ2-2; tentatively, D is TRBD2 (6 bases). This CDR3 comprises 15 residues. CDR1 is MDHEN, CDR2 SYDVKM, per germline. V was cut by 6 bases and J by 6 bases, with 17 bases left in between.

J is TRBJ2-2 and V is TRBV7-3; 7 bases agree with TRBD1. The CDR3 length is 14 residues. With 5 bases clipped from V and 6 bases from J, the junction kept 6 bases outside the gene matches. The germline V gene encodes CDR1 SGHTA and CDR2 FQGTGA. The CDR3 is CASSPTTGAGELFF. CDR3 nucleotide sequence: TGTGCCAGCAGCCCTACCACAGGGGCCGGGGAGCTGTTTTTT.

This clone was observed a handful of times. The chain couples TRBV6-2 or TRBV6-3 to TRBJ1-2; weak D call: TRBD1 (6 bases). Germline lookup yields CDR1 MNHEY and CDR2 SVGEGT. This CDR3 spans 14 amino acids. V gave up 2 bases and J gave up 2 bases, with 9 bases separating them. CDR3 nucleotides: TGTGCCAGCAGTTACGGTGGGACAAACTATGGCTACACCTTC. Protein: CASSYGGTNYGYTF.

The chain links TRBV30 to TRBJ2-3; D gene ambiguous. V lost 4 bases to trimming and J lost 0 bases, with 17 bases between them. The CDR3 length is 16 residues. Germline V gene sequence: CDR1 GTSNPN, CDR2 SVGIG (reference sequence). The CDR3 loop reads CAWTSAFTSSTDTQYF. CDR3 nucleotide sequence: TGTGCCTGGACGAGCGCATTCACTTCTAGCACAGATACGCAGTATTTT.

Only one count was recorded for this clone. This chain joins TRBV9 and TRBJ1-1; TRBD1 aligns across 7 bases. This CDR3 has 16 amino acids. Germline V CDR1 and CDR2: SGDLS, YYNGEE. V lost 1 base and J lost 3; bases outside the gene matches: 9. Here the CDR3 reads CASSVYSRGRDTEAFF. The CDR3 nucleotides are TGTGCCAGCAGCGTATATTCTAGGGGGCGAGACACTGAAGCTTTCTTT. Supplemented by reference TRBV9 and TRBJ1-1, the full variable domain reads DSGVTQTPKHLITATGQRVTLRCSPRSGDLSVYWYQQSLDQGLQFLIQYYNGEERAKGNILERFSAQQFPDLHSELNLSSLELGDSALYFCASSVYSRGRDTEAFFGQGTRLTVV.

The chain is built from TRBV7-2 and TRBJ2-1; tentatively, D is TRBD2 (6 bases). V lost 1 base and J lost 4, with 14 bases in between. Germline lookup yields CDR1 SGHTA and CDR2 FQGNSA. The CDR3 runs to 16 residues. The CDR3 DNA follows: TGTGCCAGCAGCTTAGAGGCGGGATGGGATTACAATGAGCAGTTCTTC. This codes for CASSLEAGWDYNEQFF.